Presented here are 24 T cell receptor beta chains from one specimen sequenced in a study of control samples from healthy donors and cancer patients. Produced via immunoSEQ multiplex PCR; TCRdb's table is partial and in-frame only. Altogether around 85,000 clones are present, approximately 91% being singletons, with the ten largest covering about 7.6%. The sample taken for sequencing was blood. The receptors were gathered from a woman aged 60-75 years in good health.

This chain joins TRBV30 and TRBJ2-3, with 9 bases aligning to TRBD2. Germline V lookup: CDR1 GTSNPN, CDR2 SVGIG (reference sequence). CDR3 length: 15 amino acids. Trimming at V came to 3 bases and at J to 2 bases, leaving 6 bases not matched to a gene. This chain's CDR3 is CAWSAGGQNTDTQYF. The CDR3 nucleotides read TGTGCCTGGAGCGCGGGGGGGCAAAACACAGATACGCAGTATTTT.

This chain uses TRBV7-9 with TRBJ1-1; possibly TRBD1 for D (5 bases). Trimming left V 4 bases short and J 8 bases short, with 14 bases between. Germline V gives CDR1 SEHNR, CDR2 FQNEAQ (reference sequence). This CDR3 has 13 residues. The CDR3 reads CASSSQGMAEAFF. The CDR3 nucleotides are TGTGCCAGCAGCTCTCAGGGTATGGCGGAAGCTTTCTTT. Drawing the rest from reference TRBV7-9 and TRBJ1-1, the complete variable domain is DTGVSQNPRHKITKRGQNVTFRCDPISEHNRLYWYRQTLGQGPEFLTYFQNEAQLEKSRLLSDRFSAERPKGSFSTLEIQRTEQGDSAMYLCASSSQGMAEAFFGQGTRLTVV.

The chain couples TRBV18 to TRBJ2-1; 10 positions agree with TRBD2. The CDR3 covers 17 residues. Germline loops: CDR1 KGHSH, CDR2 LQKENI. With 0 bases clipped from V and 7 bases from J, the junction kept 9 bases outside the gene matches. CDR3: CASSPPSSSGGTNEQFF. The CDR3 nucleotides read TGTGCCAGCTCACCACCTTCTTCTAGCGGGGGTACAAATGAGCAGTTCTTC. The full variable domain, with the rest looked up from reference TRBV18 and TRBJ2-1, is NAGVMQNPRHLVRRRGQEARLRCSPMKGHSHVYWYRQLPEEGLKFMVYLQKENIIDESGMPKERFSAEFPKEGPSILRIQQVVRGDSAAYFCASSPPSSSGGTNEQFFGPGTRLTVL.

The V gene is TRBV7-2, the J gene TRBJ2-7; 8 bases align to TRBD2. In germline, CDR1 is SGHTA, CDR2 FQGNSA. The CDR3 has 15 amino acids. Germline trimming cut 5 bases from V and 2 bases from J; bases unmatched to any gene: 8. The DNA for the CDR3 is TGTGCCAGCAGCGTATCACCGGGACTAGCCTACGAGCAGTACTTC. As protein: CASSVSPGLAYEQYF.

V is TRBV11-3 and J is TRBJ1-2; D may be TRBD1 (6 bases). The CDR3 length is 15 residues. V dropped 4 bases and J dropped 4 bases, with 16 bases sitting between them. In germline, CDR1 is SGHNT, CDR2 YENEEA. The CDR3, as DNA: TGTGCCAGCAGCTCCCACAGGGCGATTACCTATGGCTACACCTTC. Its translation is CASSSHRAITYGYTF. The variable domain in full, with the rest retrieved from reference TRBV11-3 and TRBJ1-2, is EAGVVQSPRYKIIEKKQPVAFWCNPISGHNTLYWYLQNLGQGPELLIRYENEEAVDDSQLPKDRFSAERLKGVDSTLKIQPAELGDSAVYLCASSSHRAITYGYTFGSGTRLTVV.

The chain joins TRBV5-1 to TRBJ1-1, with D perhaps TRBD1 (6 bases). The germline V and J ends were trimmed by 4 bases and 1 base, with 11 bases remaining between them. CDR1 SGHRS and CDR2 YFSETQ come from the germline V gene. CDR3 size: 14 residues. The CDR3 protein is CASSDQGRNTEAFF. CDR3 nucleotide sequence: TGCGCCAGCAGCGACCAGGGGAGGAACACTGAAGCTTTCTTT.

This sequence joins TRBV19 and TRBJ2-1; D unclear. Trimming pared 1 base from V and 10 bases from J, leaving 11 bases between. CDR3 length: 13 amino acids. Germline V gene data show CDR1 as LNHDA and CDR2 as SQIVND (reference sequence). The CDR3 sequence is CASSIVGYNEQFF. DNA for the CDR3: TGTGCCAGTAGTATAGTAGGCTATAACGAGCAGTTCTTC.

The chain is built from TRBV4-2 and TRBJ1-1; weak D call: TRBD1 (6 bases). CDR3 length: 16 residues. The germline gives CDR1 LGHNA, CDR2 YNFKEQ. V was shortened by 6 bases and J by 0 bases, with 17 bases between the two germline ends. DNA of the CDR3: TGTGCCAGCAGTCAGGACAGTCGGTCCATGAACACTGAAGCTTTCTTT. Translated, it gives CASSQDSRSMNTEAFF.

In the case of this clone: Other DNA sequences in the sample encode the same CDR3. The chain couples TRBV15 to TRBJ2-7, with 10 positions matching TRBD1. CDR3 length: 14 amino acids. CDR1 and CDR2 from the germline V gene are LNHNV and YYDKDF (reference sequence). The J segment lost 0 bases and the V segment lost 9 bases, leaving 5 bases of the junction unmatched. CDR3 in amino acids: CATSRDRGSYEQYF. The DNA for the CDR3 is TGTGCCACTAGTAGGGACAGGGGCTCCTACGAGCAGTACTTC.

J is TRBJ2-1 and V is TRBV4-3; D is possibly TRBD2 (7 bases). Germline V gene data show CDR1 as LGHNA and CDR2 as YSLEER. V was pared by 1 base and J by 2 bases, with 24 bases between. The CDR3 is made up of 20 amino acids. The CDR3 is CASSQVLGIRRGGTYNEQFF. DNA for the CDR3: TGCGCCAGCAGCCAAGTATTGGGCATAAGAAGGGGGGGAACCTACAATGAGCAGTTCTTC.

This chain links TRBV5-1 with TRBJ1-1; no reliable D call. V lost 6 bases to trimming and J lost 0 bases, with 12 bases between them. The CDR3 length is 14 residues. Germline V gene lookup returns CDR1 SGHRS and CDR2 YFSETQ. CDR3 coding DNA: TGCGCCAGCAAGGCGGCGAATATGAACACTGAAGCTTTCTTT. As protein: CASKAANMNTEAFF.

This chain joins TRBV19 and TRBJ1-5; possible D gene TRBD1, 5 bases. The CDR3 length is 15 residues. CDR1 LNHDA and CDR2 SQIVND come from the germline V gene (reference sequence). The ends were cut back, 4 bases at V and 1 base at J, with 11 bases in the middle. Here the CDR3 reads CASSRSHRSNQPQHF. The CDR3 DNA follows: TGTGCCAGTAGTAGAAGCCACAGGAGCAATCAGCCCCAGCATTTT.

CDR3 in DNA: TGTGCCAGTAGTTTACCACCCTCCGGGACCTTCGGAAACACCATATATTTT. Translated, it gives CASSLPPSGTFGNTIYF. V and J are TRBV19 and TRBJ1-3; possible D gene TRBD1, 5 bases. This CDR3 contains 17 residues. CDR1 LNHDA and CDR2 SQIVND come from the germline V gene (reference sequence). V dropped 5 bases and J dropped 4 bases, with 21 bases sitting between them.

This clone came up once. The chain couples TRBV18 to TRBJ1-3; unclear D gene. V was clipped by 6 bases and J by 0 bases, with 12 bases between them. The CDR3 contains 15 residues. Germline CDR1 KGHSH, CDR2 LQKENI. The CDR3 here is CASSQYSNSGNTIYF. CDR3 bases: TGTGCCAGCTCGCAGTACTCGAACTCTGGAAACACCATATATTTT. Filled out from reference TRBV18 and TRBJ1-3, the complete variable domain reads NAGVMQNPRHLVRRRGQEARLRCSPMKGHSHVYWYRQLPEEGLKFMVYLQKENIIDESGMPKERFSAEFPKEGPSILRIQQVVRGDSAAYFCASSQYSNSGNTIYFGEGSWLTVV.

This clone has a single count. The chain has TRBV5-1 and TRBJ2-6; D possibly uses TRBD1 or TRBD2 (6 bases each). The germline CDR1 and CDR2 sequences are SGHRS and YFSETQ. Trimming took off 3 bases at V and 0 bases at J, with 10 bases between the two ends. This CDR3 is built from 16 residues. The CDR3 coding sequence is TGCGCCAGCAGCTCCGGGGGCGCCTCTGGGGCCAACGTCCTGACTTTC. Amino acids: CASSSGGASGANVLTF.

J is TRBJ1-1 and V is TRBV10-3, with D perhaps matching TRBD1 (5 bases). The CDR3 consists of 14 residues. Germline V lookup: CDR1 ENHRY, CDR2 SYGVKD. With 6 bases removed from V and 3 bases from J, the gap between germline ends came to 14 bases. In DNA, the CDR3 is TGTGCCATCAGAAAGGACACCGAGGACACTGAAGCTTTCTTT. Translated: CAIRKDTEDTEAFF.

This chain connects TRBV19 to TRBJ1-3; D unclear. In germline, CDR1 is LNHDA, CDR2 SQIVND (reference sequence). The CDR3 extends over 15 amino acids. Trimming took off 5 bases at V and 1 base at J, with 12 bases between the two ends. CDR3 nucleotides: TGTGCCAGTAGTTTGGACGACAATTCTGGAAACACCATATATTTT. It translates to CASSLDDNSGNTIYF.

The chain uses TRBV19 and TRBJ1-1; 7 bases line up with TRBD1. The length of the CDR3 is 14 residues. The ends lost 7 bases at V and 2 bases at J; junction bases unmatched: 7. Germline CDR1 is LNHDA and CDR2 is SQIVND (reference sequence). The CDR3 DNA follows: TGTGCCAGTACCAAGGACAGGCTTAACACTGAAGCTTTCTTT. Translation: CASTKDRLNTEAFF.

The rearrangement uses TRBV24-1 and TRBJ2-1; 7 positions agree with TRBD1. The CDR3 extends over 14 amino acids. V lost 3 bases and J lost 9; bases outside the gene matches: 7. Germline CDR1 reads KGHDR; CDR2 reads SFDVKD. This CDR3 is CATSDNRGLSEQFF. CDR3 coding DNA: TGTGCCACCAGTGATAACAGGGGCTTGAGTGAGCAGTTCTTC.

This chain uses TRBV6-6 with TRBJ1-1, with D perhaps matching TRBD1 (5 bases). The CDR3 consists of 14 residues. Trimming removed 4 bases at V and 4 bases at J, with 13 bases between. The germline V gene has CDR1 MNHNY and CDR2 SVGAGI (reference sequence). CDR3 nucleotide sequence: TGTGCCAGCAGTTCCTCGGGGGTGGTCACTGAAGCTTTCTTT. It translates to CASSSSGVVTEAFF.

The sample holds one count of this clone. This sequence joins TRBV7-6 and TRBJ1-2, with 7 bases aligning to TRBD1. Per germline, CDR1 SGHVS and CDR2 FNYEAQ. V shed 5 bases and J 4 bases; nucleotides not matched to a gene: 4. This CDR3 is 13 amino acids long. Here the CDR3 reads CASSAGGLYGYTF. CDR3 bases: TGTGCCAGCAGCGCAGGGGGACTCTATGGCTACACCTTC.

The rearrangement uses TRBV29-1 and TRBJ1-4; 7 nucleotides match TRBD1. Germline V gives CDR1 SQVTM, CDR2 ANQGSEA. CDR3 length: 15 residues. Losses at the gene ends were 1 base for V and 8 bases for J; bases not matched to a gene: 10. CDR3 amino acids: CSVEGNRGSREKLFF. The CDR3, as DNA: TGCAGCGTTGAAGGCAACAGGGGTTCCAGGGAAAAACTGTTTTTT.

The chain uses TRBV15 and TRBJ2-3; D remains ambiguous. The CDR3 is 17 amino acids. The ends were cut back, 1 base at V and 2 bases at J, with 16 bases in the middle. Germline CDR1 LNHNV, CDR2 YYDKDF (reference sequence). The CDR3 DNA follows: TGTGCCACCAGCAGAGTTTCCATTACGGCCCTCACAGATACGCAGTATTTT. Translated: CATSRVSITALTDTQYF. Full variable domain (missing parts from reference TRBV15 and TRBJ2-3): DAMVIQNPRYQVTQFGKPVTLSCSQTLNHNVMYWYQQKSSQAPKLLFHYYDKDFNNEADTPDNFQSRRPNTSFCFLDIRSPGLGDTAMYLCATSRVSITALTDTQYFGPGTRLTVL.

This clone was counted once. V usage is TRBV7-2 and J usage is TRBJ1-5; tentative D call: TRBD1 (5 bases). Germline CDR1 SGHTA, CDR2 FQGNSA. The CDR3 consists of 14 residues. V dropped 2 bases and J dropped 7 bases, with 12 bases sitting between them. CDR3 loop: CASSLLGAGQPQHF. DNA for the CDR3: TGTGCCAGCAGCTTATTAGGGGCAGGGCAGCCCCAGCATTTT.